This T cell receptor beta chain originates from a study of vaccination and CD4 T cells after COVID-19. Overall study: Post-diagnosis, post-COVID samples were collected after a median 101 days, ranging 35 to 161.

Indicated time point: late sampling 161 to 241 days after vaccination in three convalescent patients. Treatment described: approximately 9-day PBMC culture with coronavirus spike peptide pools or control peptides (ViraFEST assay). The ViraFEST method relied on peptide pools to expand antigen-specific T cells, followed by TCR sequencing. Half the medium was exchanged for fresh IL-2 medium on days 3 and 7. Cultured CD4+ T cell DNA was sequenced using the Oncomine TCR Beta short-read assay. Extraction of genomic DNA was performed on cultured CD4+ T cells. TCRdb passed the PCR reads through MiXCR, listing each CDR3 protein once. The repertoire consists of around 27,000 distinct CDR3 sequences, with roughly 38% occurring once and the leading ten covering under 3.5%. There are 13 residues in the CDR3. V lost 5 bases and J lost 3, with 13 bases in between. The germline V gene encodes CDR1 DFQATT and CDR2 SNEGSKA (reference sequence).

As concerns this clonotype: Its antigen is still unknown.

The rearrangement uses TRBV20-1 and TRBJ1-1; tentative D call: TRBD1 (5 bases). The source was CD4+ T cells from blood, cultured in vitro, collected about 7 months after SARS-CoV-2 vaccination. This clonotype was sampled from a human donor who had recovered from COVID-19. CDR3: CSARRVGDTEAFF. CDR3 bases: TGCAGTGCTCGCAGGGTCGGGGACACTGAAGCTTTCTTT.